The sequence of this T cell receptor beta chain was determined in a study of spatial heterogeneity in lung cancer. Each CDR3 protein gets one entry after TCRdb re-called the 5' RACE reads with MiXCR. The sample holds 39,000 or so distinct CDR3 sequences, roughly 8% seen once. This CDR3 region has 17 residues. Germline values: CDR1 MNHEY, CDR2 SMNVEV (reference sequence). The V end lost 5 bases, the J end lost 1 base, and 18 bases lay between the germline ends. This sample's time point: sample taken at primary tumor resection. Unsorted tumor, nontumor lung tissue or cryopreserved PBMC supplied the whole RNA.

The chain joins TRBV27 to TRBJ2-1; D is uncertain. The receptor was isolated from a male donor with early-stage non-small cell lung cancer. The specimen comprised PBMCs, sampled at surgery. DNA for the CDR3: TGTGCCAGCAGTCCTCTCCTCGCGGAGACTTCCTACAATGAGCAGTTCTTC. It specifies CASSPLLAETSYNEQFF.